Listed below are T cell receptor beta chains from one sample, sequenced in a study of early T cells in non-severe SARS-CoV-2 infection. MiXCR, run by TCRdb on the 5' RACE reads, gives a single entry per CDR3 protein. The sample consists of 25,000 to 35,000 distinct CDR3 sequences, around 7% of them appearing once. The specimen sequenced was whole blood. All receptors come from an adult who was a healthcare worker with PCR-confirmed SARS-CoV-2 infection or an uninfected control (not recorded which). Both conserved end residues are part of each CDR3. Fields, in order: V gene, clone size, J gene, D gene, CDR3 DNA, CDR3 protein. The D gene is left open where the match is weak. Rows give clone size only sometimes, using once, few, many, or a class for an expanded clone.

TRBV28	NA	TRBJ1-4	NA	TGTGCCAGCAGTTTATGGGAGACTGCAACTAATGAAAAACTGTTTTTT	CASSLWETATNEKLFF
TRBV2	many	TRBJ2-1	NA	TGTGCCAGCAGTGAAAACAGACTGGGAGCGAGCTACAATGAGCAGTTCTTC	CASSENRLGASYNEQFF
TRBV2	many	TRBJ2-7	NA	TGTGCCAGCAGATCCGGGACTGAGACCTACGAGCAGTACTTC	CASRSGTETYEQYF
TRBV20-1	many	TRBJ1-5	TRBD1	TGCAGTGCTAGCGACAGGGAGGCCAATCAGCCCCAGCATTTT	CSASDREANQPQHF
TRBV6-6	NA	TRBJ2-3	TRBD2	TGTGCCAGCAGCCGAGCTAGCGGGGGGGCGGCAGATACGCAGTATTTT	CASSRASGGAADTQYF
TRBV3-1	few	TRBJ2-5	TRBD2	TGTGCCAGCAGCCACGGGCTAGCGGTGTACCAAGAGACCCAGTACTTC	CASSHGLAVYQETQYF
TRBV5-1	many	TRBJ1-1	NA	TGCGCCAGCAGCTCTGGGACAAAGAACACTGAAGCTTTCTTT	CASSSGTKNTEAFF
TRBV7-2	many	TRBJ2-3	TRBD2	TGTGCCAGCAGCTTAGCAAGCGGGGGCGGCACAGATACGCAGTATTTT	CASSLASGGGTDTQYF
TRBV11-3	many	TRBJ2-7	NA	TGTGCCAGCAGCTTAGGGGGCGTAAGCCACGAGCAGTACTTC	CASSLGGVSHEQYF
TRBV19	few	TRBJ2-1	TRBD2	TGTGCCAGTAGTGTGAGCGGGGACTCCTACAATGAGCAGTTCTTC	CASSVSGDSYNEQFF
TRBV20-1	NA	TRBJ2-1	TRBD2	TGCAGTGCTACCGGACTAGCGGGAGGGAATGAGCAGTTCTTC	CSATGLAGGNEQFF
TRBV28	few	TRBJ2-2	NA	TGTGCCAGCGTAAAGCGAAAAGTAACCGGGGAGCTGTTTTTT	CASVKRKVTGELFF
TRBV9	many	TRBJ2-6	NA	TGTGCCAGCAGCGTAGCTTACCGTGCCGGGGCCAACGTCCTGACTTTC	CASSVAYRAGANVLTF
TRBV7-2	few	TRBJ2-3	NA	TGTGCCAGCAGCTCCCGGGGGGCACTAGCCGCAGATACGCAGTATTTT	CASSSRGALAADTQYF
TRBV21-1	few	TRBJ2-6	NA	TGTGCCAGCAGCAAAAGTGAACGGCCTCCTTTC	CASSKSERPPF
TRBV19	many	TRBJ1-5	NA	TGTGCCACGAAAGGGGAGGGTTTTGCTCAGCCCCAGCATTTT	CATKGEGFAQPQHF
TRBV5-1	once	TRBJ1-2	NA	TGCGCCAGCAGCTTGGCCCGGGACGTCGGTGGCTACACCTTC	CASSLARDVGGYTF
TRBV5-1	many	TRBJ2-7	TRBD1	TGCGCCAGCAGCCCCGGACAGGGTAGGGACGAGCAGTACTTC	CASSPGQGRDEQYF
TRBV5-6	many	TRBJ2-1	NA	TGTGCCAGCAGCGATGACACTGGATACAATGAGCAGTTCTTC	CASSDDTGYNEQFF
TRBV20-1	many	TRBJ2-1	NA	TGCAGTGCCGCACCGGGCGCCTCCTACAATGAGCAGTTCTTC	CSAAPGASYNEQFF
TRBV6-6	many	TRBJ2-7	TRBD2	TGTGCCAGCAGTTACCCCCCTGGACTAGCGGGAGTACAGGCCTACGAGCAGTACTTC	CASSYPPGLAGVQAYEQYF
TRBV12-5	many	TRBJ2-1	NA	TGTGCTAGTGGACCCCCTGGTGATGAGCAGTTCTTC	CASGPPGDEQFF
TRBV19	many	TRBJ1-5	TRBD1	TGTGCCAGTAGTGACGGACAGGGGATGTTTCAGCCCCAGCATTTT	CASSDGQGMFQPQHF
TRBV11-2	many	TRBJ2-3	TRBD1	TGTGCCAGCAGCTCCGTGGTAACAGGGGGCGCTTACACAGATACGCAGTATTTT	CASSSVVTGGAYTDTQYF
TRBV7-9	many	TRBJ2-7	NA	TGTGCCAGCAGCTTCGGTAACTGGGGATCTACCTACGAGCAGTACTTC	CASSFGNWGSTYEQYF
TRBV6-6	many	TRBJ2-1	NA	TGTGCCAGCAGTTACAGGGCTTTTCATTCCTACAATGAGCAGTTCTTC	CASSYRAFHSYNEQFF
TRBV29-1	many	TRBJ2-1	NA	TGCAGCGCCGAGAGGGAGTGGCAGTTCTTC	CSAEREWQFF
TRBV7-2	few	TRBJ1-1	TRBD1	TGTGCCTGCAGCCTATACGACAGGGCGAACACTGAAGCTTTCTTT	CACSLYDRANTEAFF
TRBV12-3/TRBV12-4	many	TRBJ2-5	NA	TGTGCCAGCAGTTTTTTCAGAGAGACCCAGTACTTC	CASSFFRETQYF
TRBV5-4	NA	TRBJ2-2	TRBD1	TGTGCCAGCAGCCTTTCAAATCCGGGACAGGTGCCCGGGGAGCTGTTTTTT	CASSLSNPGQVPGELFF
TRBV19	few	TRBJ2-5	NA	TGTGCCAGTAGTATGGGCCGAGAGACCCAGTACTTC	CASSMGRETQYF
TRBV29-1	many	TRBJ1-2	NA	TGCAGCGTTGAACAGGGGAACTATGGCTACACCTTC	CSVEQGNYGYTF
TRBV10-2	many	TRBJ1-5	TRBD1	TGCGCCAGCACCCCGGGACAGGCAGGCCAGCCCCAGCATTTT	CASTPGQAGQPQHF
TRBV20-1	many	TRBJ2-3	NA	TGCAGTGCTAGCCTGGGGCGGGGTCTCACAGATACGCAGTATTTT	CSASLGRGLTDTQYF
TRBV5-1	many	TRBJ2-2	NA	TGCGCCAGCAGCGCGGGACAGATGAACACCGGGGAGCTGTTTTTT	CASSAGQMNTGELFF
TRBV6-5	many	TRBJ2-7	TRBD1	TGTGCCAGCAGTAAAGACAGGGGATATTTCGACGAGCAGTACTTC	CASSKDRGYFDEQYF
TRBV7-6	few	TRBJ1-2	NA	TGTGCCAGCAGCTTAGGGGAGGGGATGGACTATGGCTACACCTTC	CASSLGEGMDYGYTF
TRBV6-6	many	TRBJ2-2	TRBD2	TGTGCCAGCAGTGACGGGACTAGCGGGAGTCCCGGGGAGCTGTTTTTT	CASSDGTSGSPGELFF
TRBV7-2	many	TRBJ1-1	NA	TGTGCCAGCAGCTTAGGGGGTCACACTGAAGCTTTCTTT	CASSLGGHTEAFF
TRBV27	many	TRBJ2-3	NA	TGTGCCAGCAGTGCCCCGACTATCGGCACAGATACGCAGTATTTT	CASSAPTIGTDTQYF
TRBV6-6	few	TRBJ2-7	TRBD1	TGTGCCGGGGGACAGGGCTGGTACGAGCAGTACTTC	CAGGQGWYEQYF
TRBV7-2	few	TRBJ2-5	TRBD2	TGTGCCAGCAGCTTAGGGGTCTGGCGGGGGCAAGAGACCCAGTACTTC	CASSLGVWRGQETQYF
TRBV6-6	NA	TRBJ2-5	TRBD1	TGTGCCAGCAGGGGACAGGGGAAGAGGAAGACCCAGTACTTC	CASRGQGKRKTQYF
TRBV5-4	NA	TRBJ1-2	NA	TGTGCCAGCAGCTTGGCTGCGGGCCAGGAAGGCTACACCTTC	CASSLAAGQEGYTF
TRBV24-1	many	TRBJ2-1	TRBD2	TGTGCCACCAGTGGGCTCAGCGGGAGCCCTTACAATGAGCAGTTCTTC	CATSGLSGSPYNEQFF
TRBV5-1	many	TRBJ2-1	TRBD2	TGCGCCAGCAGCCAACCGGGACTAGCGGTACTGGGGTGGTTCTTC	CASSQPGLAVLGWFF
TRBV12-3/TRBV12-4	few	TRBJ2-1	NA	TGTGCCAGCAGTTTTAGGAGCGTGGGTTACAATGAGCAGTTCTTC	CASSFRSVGYNEQFF
TRBV7-9	many	TRBJ1-1	NA	TGTGCCAGCAGCTTACAACAGATGAACACTGAAGCTTTCTTT	CASSLQQMNTEAFF
TRBV10-3	many	TRBJ1-6	NA	TGTGCCATCAGTGATAGGAGGGCCGGGGGCTCCTATAATTCACCCCTCCACTTT	CAISDRRAGGSYNSPLHF
TRBV30	many	TRBJ1-3	NA	TGTGCCTGGAGTGGCCCCTCCCCTGGAAACACCATATATTTT	CAWSGPSPGNTIYF
TRBV7-9	few	TRBJ2-1	NA	TGTGCCAGCAGCTTAGGTCGGGGACCCTCCTACAATGAGCAGTTCTTC	CASSLGRGPSYNEQFF